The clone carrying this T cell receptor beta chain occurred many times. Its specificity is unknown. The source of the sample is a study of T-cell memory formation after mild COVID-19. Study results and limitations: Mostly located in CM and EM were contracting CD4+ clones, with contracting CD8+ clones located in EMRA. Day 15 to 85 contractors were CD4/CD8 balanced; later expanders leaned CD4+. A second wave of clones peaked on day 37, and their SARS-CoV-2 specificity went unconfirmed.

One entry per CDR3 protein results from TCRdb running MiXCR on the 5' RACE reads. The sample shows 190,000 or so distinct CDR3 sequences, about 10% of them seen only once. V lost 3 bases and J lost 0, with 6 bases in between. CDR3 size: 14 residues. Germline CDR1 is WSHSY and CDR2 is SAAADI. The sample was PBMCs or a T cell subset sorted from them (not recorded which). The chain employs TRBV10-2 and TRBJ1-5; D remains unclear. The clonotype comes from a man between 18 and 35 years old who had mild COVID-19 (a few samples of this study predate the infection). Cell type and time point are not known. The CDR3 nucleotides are TGCGCCAGCAGTGACAGTCATAGCAATCAGCCCCAGCATTTT. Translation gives CASSDSHSNQPQHF.